The TCR beta chain described here comes from a study of identical twins (dated by TCRdb to the mid-2010s). In terms of the full investigation: To test whether fetal clonotypes persist, the study used deep sequencing on TCR alpha and beta repertoires from monozygotic twins, unrelated adults of various ages, and cord blood. To rule out contamination, replicate twin experiments were performed at different times with different library preparation protocols. The research as a whole found: Out-of-frame TCR alpha sharing in monozygotic twins was systematically underestimated by recombination models, whereas sharing between unrelated individuals was in agreement with the recombination models. Compared with coincidental sharing between unrelated individuals, out-of-frame TCR alpha sequences shared between twins had an excess of sequences with low generation probability. Zero-insertion analyses could be partly confounded by invariant T cells such as MAIT and iNKT, although diverse VJ usage argued against such confounding for most clonotypes. The excess sharing between twins in beta out-of-frame sequences was weaker because fewer shared sequences reduced the signal-to-noise ratio. Because the same donors could not be followed over many years, the conclusions relied on cross-sectional statistical analysis. Fewer insertions were carried by abundant cord blood beta clonotypes, a similar but weaker trend appeared in young adult naive repertoires, and no such trend appeared in memory repertoires.

The CDR3 spans 17 residues, from the cysteine through the phenylalanine. The kept DNA is CDR3 alone, 51 bases in frame from the first base. The germline V gene yields MNHNS for CDR1 and SASEGT for CDR2. Relative to germline, V is 6 bases shorter and J is 2 bases shorter, with 23 bases between their ends. This clonotype was counted only a few times. Its antigen is still unknown. No per-base quality is available; no much larger clone lies one base away. All donors were healthy Caucasians. The twin cohort consisted of three pairs of female monozygotic twins, all aged about 18 to 30 years. RNA for TCR libraries was isolated from peripheral blood mononuclear cells. Library method: 5' RACE. Reads for this sample came from an Illumina HiSeq 2000. Template switching introduced a universal primer binding site; the final cDNA contained a unique molecular identifier, enabling accurate counting of TCR cDNA molecules. Specific primers in the conserved constant-segment region were used to synthesize first-strand cDNA for TCR alpha and beta chains. Each cDNA library was double barcoded, with a SMART-Mk sample barcode plus Illumina barcodes, to control for contamination. TruSeq adapter sequences, together with Illumina sample barcodes, were added in two successive PCR steps. TCR alpha and beta cDNA libraries were sequenced on the Illumina HiSeq platform with custom primers. In the source study's methods: MiGEC processed the raw reads to extract unique molecular identifiers, while MiXCR was used to determine the CDR3 positions. Recombination models were inferred per individual with the repgenHMM and IGoR tools using an EM algorithm. The analysis of shared clonotypes was done with the tcR package in R, with sharing normalized by the product of cloneset sizes. To study raw recombination free of thymic and clonal selection effects, out-of-frame nonproductive sequences were analyzed. TCRdb applied fastp at Q25 and MiXCR to the public reads, then kept only in-frame beta chains. Rows merge per CDR3 protein into single entries with the most common DNA and genes. TCRdb's processing, not the study's, gives the V and J calls here. For this sample there are hundreds of thousands of distinct CDR3 sequences; 8.5% to 9.5% appear just once. The ten largest make up 0.75% to 1% of the sample.

This sample also belongs to another study, concerning yellow fever vaccine responses in identical twins. Per the second study: According to the authors, in identical twins the way T cells responded to vaccination appeared partly convergent and partly personalized. In identical twins, the study followed T cell clones that responded to the vaccine with precision.

Rearrangement joined TRBV6-1 to TRBJ2-7; tentative D gene TRBD1, with 6 bases matching. Material for sequencing was PBMCs. This sequence was found in a young woman in good health. The CDR3 loop reads CASSDRDIHLEAYEQYF. The DNA sequence follows: TGTGCCAGCAGCGACCGGGACATACATCTTGAGGCCTACGAGCAGTACTTC.